This T cell receptor beta chain was observed in a study of control samples from healthy donors and cancer patients. Only one count was recorded for this clone. Assay used: immunoSEQ multiplex PCR; TCRdb lists only in-frame clones, some missing. This sample yields about 220,000 clones, of which just under 95% are seen a single time; approximately 1.6% belongs to the top ten. This receptor was identified in a man aged 50 to 59 in good health. Sequencing was carried out using blood.

CDR3: CASSLGDRYNSPLHF. CDR3 nucleotide sequence: TGTGCCAGCAGTTTAGGGGACAGGTATAATTCACCCCTCCACTTT. The chain employs TRBV27 and TRBJ1-6, with 8 bases that match TRBD1. V lost 2 bases, J lost 4 bases, and 1 base stayed unmatched. CDR3 length: 15 residues. CDR1 is MNHEY and CDR2 is SMNVEV in the germline V gene (reference sequence).